What follows are 20 T cell receptor beta chains derived from one specimen sequenced in a study of blood T cell repertoires in COVID-19. Generated by immunoSEQ multiplex PCR, the TCRdb table keeps only in-frame clones and is missing some. The sample holds about 220,000 clones, 65% to 85% seen once. The source material was peripheral blood. The receptors come from a human donor in a cohort sampled during active COVID-19.

V usage is TRBV9 and J usage is TRBJ2-7; 8 bases fit TRBD1. Losses at the gene ends were 0 bases for V and 3 bases for J; bases not matched to a gene: 2. In germline, CDR1 is SGDLS, CDR2 YYNGEE. The CDR3 totals 14 residues. DNA of the CDR3: TGTGCCAGCAGCGTAGACGGGACAGGCTACGAGCAGTACTTC. Translated, it gives CASSVDGTGYEQYF. The entire variable domain, with the rest obtained from reference TRBV9 and TRBJ2-7, is as follows: DSGVTQTPKHLITATGQRVTLRCSPRSGDLSVYWYQQSLDQGLQFLIQYYNGEERAKGNILERFSAQQFPDLHSELNLSSLELGDSALYFCASSVDGTGYEQYFGPGTRLTVT.

The chain uses TRBV18 and TRBJ2-3; 8 nucleotides match TRBD1. The CDR3 contains 15 residues. Per germline, CDR1 KGHSH and CDR2 LQKENI. J gave up 2 bases and V 6 bases, and 7 bases lay outside the gene matches. The CDR3 loop is CASSLGQGNTDTQYF. CDR3 nucleotide sequence: TGTGCCAGCTCCCTCGGACAGGGAAACACAGATACGCAGTATTTT.

This chain joins TRBV6-2 or TRBV6-3 and TRBJ1-4; no clear D. The CDR3 has 14 amino acids. CDR1 MNHEY and CDR2 SVGEGT come from the germline V gene. The V and J ends lost 2 bases and 5 bases respectively, with 9 bases between them. The CDR3 loop reads CASSYLGENEKLFF. DNA of the CDR3: TGTGCCAGCAGTTACCTTGGGGAGAATGAAAAACTGTTTTTT.

V and J are TRBV2 and TRBJ1-2; D is undetermined. The CDR3 is made up of 13 amino acids. The V and J ends lost 1 base and 3 bases respectively, with 6 bases between them. CDR1 SNHLY and CDR2 FYNNEI come from the germline V gene. CDR3 sequence (DNA): TGTGCCAGCAGTGAAGTGGCAGACTATGGCTACACCTTC. Protein: CASSEVADYGYTF.

The gene calls are TRBV11-2 and TRBJ2-5; tentative D call: TRBD1 (5 bases). The germline V gene has CDR1 SGHAT and CDR2 FQNNGV. The CDR3 is 14 residues long. Trimming removed 5 bases from V and 2 bases from J, with 12 bases in between. CDR3 bases: TGTGCCAGCAGCCAACACACAGGTCAAGAGACCCAGTACTTC. Residues: CASSQHTGQETQYF. Together with reference TRBV11-2 and TRBJ2-5, the CDR3 gives the full variable domain: EAGVAQSPRYKIIEKRQSVAFWCNPISGHATLYWYQQILGQGPKLLIQFQNNGVVDDSQLPKDRFSAERLKGVDSTLKIQPAKLEDSAVYLCASSQHTGQETQYFGPGTRLLVL.

This clone turned up a few times. This chain links TRBV4-3 with TRBJ1-2; 7 nucleotides line up with TRBD1. The V gene end was trimmed by 0 bases and the J gene end by 1 base; junction bases not matched to a gene: 11. The CDR3 covers 18 residues. Germline V gene data show CDR1 as LGHNA and CDR2 as YSLEER. CDR3 loop: CASSQEGGRRAVNYGYTF. CDR3 nucleotide sequence: TGCGCCAGCAGCCAAGAAGGGGGCAGGCGCGCCGTTAACTATGGCTACACCTTC.

This rearrangement joins TRBV11-2 to TRBJ2-3; D remains unclear. This CDR3 spans 11 amino acids. The germline V and J ends were trimmed by 4 bases and 4 bases, with 3 bases remaining between them. Germline values: CDR1 SGHAT, CDR2 FQNNGV. The chain's CDR3 is CASSSPDTQYF. The CDR3 DNA sequence: TGTGCCAGCAGCTCTCCAGATACGCAGTATTTT.

V and J are TRBV3-1 (or the pseudogene TRBV3-2) and TRBJ2-2, with TRBD1 matching 7 bases. This CDR3 comprises 16 residues. Germline CDR1 is LGHDT and CDR2 is YNNKEL (reference sequence). V shed 6 bases, J shed 3 bases, and the junction held 10 bases outside the gene matches. DNA for the CDR3: TGTGCCAGCAGTCCGGGGCAGGGGGTTTACACCGGGGAGCTGTTTTTT. This encodes CASSPGQGVYTGELFF.

The V gene is TRBV6-1, the J gene TRBJ1-1, with D hard to call. V was trimmed by 3 bases and J by 2 bases, leaving 7 bases between them. Germline V gives CDR1 MNHNS, CDR2 SASEGT. CDR3 length: 13 amino acids. CDR3 sequence reads: CASSESFNTEAFF. DNA of the CDR3: TGTGCCAGCAGTGAGTCCTTTAACACTGAAGCTTTCTTT.

The rearrangement links TRBV3-1 (or the pseudogene TRBV3-2) to TRBJ2-1, with D tentatively TRBD2 (6 bases). Per the germline V gene, CDR1 is LGHDT and CDR2 is YNNKEL (reference sequence). The CDR3 length is 16 residues. V was trimmed by 5 bases and J by 6 bases, leaving 20 bases between them. For the CDR3, the DNA is TGTGCCAGCAGCTCCGACATGGGTGCAGCGGGCAATGAGCAGTTCTTC. Encoded protein: CASSSDMGAAGNEQFF.

The CDR3 DNA is TGTGCCAGCAGTTCGACAGGGATTGCTTTCTTT. Its protein product is CASSSTGIAFF. The chain uses TRBV28 and TRBJ1-1; 7 positions match TRBD1. The CDR3 runs 11 residues. Germline lookup yields CDR1 MDHEN and CDR2 SYDVKM. The junction had 4 bases not matched to a gene; V was cut back by 4 bases and J by 11 bases.

CDR3 sequence reads: CASSSGTGWQPQHF. CDR3 DNA sequence: TGTGCCAGCAGTTCGGGGACAGGGTGGCAGCCCCAGCATTTT. The chain has TRBV27 and TRBJ1-5; 9 bases agree with TRBD1. Trimming removed 4 bases from V and 7 bases from J; junction bases left unmatched: 5. CDR1 and CDR2 from the germline V gene are MNHEY and SMNVEV (reference sequence). This CDR3 contains 14 residues.

The chain carries TRBV7-9 and TRBJ1-4; D gene uncertain. There are 16 residues in the CDR3. The V end lost 5 bases, the J end lost 4 bases, and 17 bases lay between the germline ends. Per the germline V gene, CDR1 is SEHNR and CDR2 is FQNEAQ (reference sequence). CDR3 bases: TGTGCCAGCAGCCCGGGAGGCGGGCAAAGTAATGAAAAACTGTTTTTT. Amino acids: CASSPGGGQSNEKLFF.

The gene calls are TRBV6-1 and TRBJ1-2, with 8 bases lining up with TRBD1. The V gene's germline CDR1 is MNHNS and CDR2 SASEGT. The CDR3 sequence is 15 residues long. The ends lost 2 bases at V and 3 bases at J; junction bases unmatched: 5. For the CDR3, the DNA is TGTGCCAGCAGTGAACGACAGGGGCTGGACTATGGCTACACCTTC. This codes for CASSERQGLDYGYTF.

The chain is built from TRBV7-2 and TRBJ1-3, with no clear D. V lost 2 bases, J lost 4 bases, and 6 bases lay in between. The CDR3 is 13 amino acids. Per germline, CDR1 SGHTA and CDR2 FQGNSA. The CDR3 DNA is TGTGCCAGCAGCTTATCGTCCGGAAACACCATATATTTT. The encoded protein is CASSLSSGNTIYF.

The J gene is TRBJ1-2, the V gene TRBV7-2; tentative D call: TRBD1 (5 bases). Germline CDR1 SGHTA, CDR2 FQGNSA. The V end lost 3 bases, the J end lost 0 bases, and 11 bases lay between the germline ends. The CDR3 contains 15 residues. The DNA for the CDR3 is TGTGCCAGCAGCTTCGACCCGACAGCTAACTATGGCTACACCTTC. Amino acids: CASSFDPTANYGYTF.

The rearrangement links TRBV7-9 to TRBJ1-6, with TRBD1 as a possible D gene (5 bases). Germline assignment: CDR1 SEHNR and CDR2 FQNEAQ (reference sequence). Trimming removed 0 bases from V and 10 bases from J, with 16 bases in between. The CDR3 runs to 16 residues. CDR3 residues: CASSLADFGGGSPLHF. CDR3 nucleotide sequence: TGTGCCAGCAGCTTAGCTGACTTCGGGGGTGGCTCACCCCTCCACTTT.

This chain uses TRBV14 with TRBJ1-1, with D uncertain. V was shortened by 0 bases and J by 4 bases, with 12 bases between the two germline ends. In germline, CDR1 is SGHDN, CDR2 FVKESK. The CDR3 has 15 residues. The CDR3 DNA sequence: TGTGCCAGCAGCCAAGATTCGGGGTGGAGCACTGAAGCTTTCTTT. This gives the protein CASSQDSGWSTEAFF.

The CDR3: CAWSVGGGNSPLHF. The CDR3, as DNA: TGTGCCTGGAGTGTCGGGGGAGGTAATTCACCCCTCCACTTT. This chain connects TRBV30 to TRBJ1-6; maybe TRBD1 (5 bases). Trimming cost V 0 bases and J 6 bases, with 9 bases left between them. The V gene's germline CDR1 is GTSNPN and CDR2 SVGIG (reference sequence). The CDR3 runs to 14 residues.

The chain carries TRBV7-3 and TRBJ2-3, with 7 bases aligning to TRBD2. This CDR3 is built from 16 residues. J gave up 2 bases and V 4 bases, and 9 bases lay outside the gene matches. Per the germline V gene, CDR1 is SGHTA and CDR2 is FQGTGA. The DNA of the CDR3 is TGTGCCAGCAGCTCCCCGGGACTAACCGTCACAGATACGCAGTATTTT. This encodes CASSSPGLTVTDTQYF.